The 23 T cell receptor beta chains below were found in one sample sequenced in a study of blood T cells in healthy people across ages. Combining a sample-barcoded 5' primer with a J-beta primer mix, a second PCR ran for 7 to 11 cycles. MiXCR was run by TCRdb on the 5' RACE reads, yielding one entry per CDR3 protein. This table holds more than 550,000 distinct CDR3 sequences, 22% found once. Specimen: blood. Every receptor here comes from a man in his sixties or seventies in good health.

V and J are TRBV2 and TRBJ2-5; 7 bases fit TRBD2. Germline V gene data show CDR1 as SNHLY and CDR2 as FYNNEI. The CDR3 loop spans 13 amino acids. V gave up 5 bases and J gave up 6 bases; unmatched junction bases: 6. The CDR3 DNA reads TGTGCCAGCAGTAGGGAGGGTCCCAAGACCCAGTACTTC. This encodes CASSREGPKTQYF.

This clonotype was observed a few times. This CDR3 is missing its conserved last phenylalanine or tryptophan, likely due to a read error. The chain has TRBV7-2 and TRBJ1-5; a weak D match, TRBD1 (6 bases). CDR1 SGHTA and CDR2 FQGNSA come from the germline V gene. The CDR3 has 15 amino acids. Trimming stripped 5 bases from V and 3 bases from J, with 14 bases between. The CDR3 is CASSNGGTNNQPQHL. In DNA form, the CDR3 reads TGTGCCAGCAGCAACGGCGGGACAAACAATCAGCCCCAGCATCTT.

The gene calls are TRBV20-1 and TRBJ2-3, with a possible D match to TRBD1 (6 bases). CDR3 size: 12 residues. Germline CDR1 and CDR2: DFQATT and SNEGSKA (reference sequence). Trimming took off 5 bases at V and 5 bases at J, with 11 bases between the two ends. Written as DNA, the CDR3 is TGCAGTGCTCCAGGGGACAAAGATACGCAGTATTTT. Translated: CSAPGDKDTQYF.

This clonotype was found a few times. The chain combines TRBV11-2 with TRBJ1-6; D uncertain. Between the trimmed V and J ends, which lost 2 bases and 6 bases, there was a span of 11 bases. From germline, CDR1 is SGHAT and CDR2 FQNNGV. The CDR3 is made up of 15 amino acids. The CDR3 loop reads CASSLLRDLNSPLHF. The CDR3 DNA follows: TGTGCCAGCAGCTTATTGAGGGATCTTAATTCACCCCTCCACTTT.

This clonotype has more than one count but fewer than ten. This chain connects TRBV9 to TRBJ2-1, with TRBD1 identical over 11 bases. The CDR3 loop spans 19 amino acids. Germline CDR1 SGDLS, CDR2 YYNGEE. The trim removed 0 bases at V and 8 bases at J, leaving 16 bases unmatched. For the CDR3, the DNA is TGTGCCAGCAGCGTAGCCCCCCACGGACAGGGGGCGCTTCTCCATGAGCAGTTCTTC. Its protein product is CASSVAPHGQGALLHEQFF.

This chain connects TRBV19 to TRBJ2-4; either TRBD1 or TRBD2 may fit D (7 bases each). This CDR3 spans 15 amino acids. Per germline, CDR1 LNHDA and CDR2 SQIVND (reference sequence). Trimming pared 7 bases from V and 8 bases from J, leaving 21 bases between. CDR3: CASTWGRGGRDIQYF. The CDR3, as DNA: TGTGCCAGTACCTGGGGCAGGGGGGGTAGGGACATTCAGTACTTC.

Only a few counts were recorded for this clonotype. The rearrangement joins TRBV5-1 to TRBJ1-6; 9 bases line up with TRBD1. The CDR3 runs 13 residues. Germline lookup yields CDR1 SGHRS and CDR2 YFSETQ. The V gene end was trimmed by 7 bases and the J gene end by 7 bases; junction bases not matched to a gene: 3. CDR3 in DNA: TGCGCCAGCGGGACAGGGCGCAATTCACCCCTCCACTTT. The encoded protein is CASGTGRNSPLHF.

This chain links TRBV29-1 with TRBJ2-5; 7 nucleotides line up with TRBD1. The CDR3 has 13 residues. Trimming at V came to 8 bases and at J to 5 bases, leaving 11 bases not matched to a gene. Per germline, CDR1 SQVTM and CDR2 ANQGSEA. For the CDR3, the DNA is TGCAGCATCATAAAGGGGGCGAGGGAGACCCAGTACTTC. It encodes CSIIKGARETQYF.

This clonotype was detected ten times or more. The chain employs TRBV20-1 and TRBJ2-3; TRBD2 matches at 10 bases. This CDR3 is 17 amino acids long. Looked up from germline, CDR1 is DFQATT and CDR2 is SNEGSKA (reference sequence). After removal of 2 bases from V and 5 bases from J, the junction contained 13 bases not matched to a gene. CDR3 nucleotides: TGCAGTGCTAGATACCCCTTGGCTAGCGGGGGAAAAGATACGCAGTATTTT. Translating it yields CSARYPLASGGKDTQYF.

This clonotype was seen many times. The V call is TRBV12-3 or TRBV12-4, the J call TRBJ1-5; perhaps TRBD1 as D (5 bases). This CDR3 has 13 amino acids. Trimming removed 3 bases from V and 5 bases from J, with 8 bases in between. CDR3 region: CASSFSRDQPQHF. CDR3 bases: TGTGCCAGCAGTTTTTCCAGGGATCAGCCCCAGCATTTT.

Regarding this clonotype: A much larger clone is a single base away; this may be a read error. In nucleotides, the CDR3 is TGTGCCAGCGGCCAACGACAGGGCTCTGGCTACACCTTC. It translates to CASGQRQGSGYTF. The chain carries TRBV2 and TRBJ1-2, with TRBD1 identical over 7 bases. J lost 7 bases, V lost 8 bases, and 10 bases had no gene match. CDR1 and CDR2 from the germline V gene are SNHLY and FYNNEI. This CDR3 is built from 13 residues.

There are a few counts of this clonotype. This chain joins TRBV12-3 or TRBV12-4 and TRBJ2-4; no clear D gene. With 3 bases removed from V and 0 bases from J, the gap between germline ends came to 12 bases. The CDR3 runs 16 residues. CDR3: CASSFKGPLAKNIQYF. The CDR3 nucleotides read TGTGCCAGCAGTTTTAAGGGCCCTTTAGCCAAAAACATTCAGTACTTC.

The chain couples TRBV7-9 to TRBJ1-6; the D gene is possibly TRBD1 (6 bases). The CDR3 has 15 residues. Germline values: CDR1 SEHNR, CDR2 FQNEAQ (reference sequence). Trimming stripped 0 bases from V and 6 bases from J, with 9 bases between. This CDR3 is CASSLADRPNSPLHF. In nucleotides, the CDR3 is TGTGCCAGCAGCTTAGCGGACAGACCTAATTCACCCCTCCACTTT.

In this sample, this clonotype turned up a few times. V gene TRBV20-1 combines with J gene TRBJ1-6; TRBD1 matches at 7 bases. J lost 10 bases, V lost 6 bases, and 9 bases had no gene match. Germline V gene data show CDR1 as DFQATT and CDR2 as SNEGSKA (reference sequence). The CDR3 spans 13 residues. Written as DNA, the CDR3 is TGCAGTGCCTTAGACAGGGCGGGATCACCCCTCCACTTT. Amino acids: CSALDRAGSPLHF.

This chain connects TRBV20-1 to TRBJ2-7, with 7 bases lining up with TRBD1. The germline gives CDR1 DFQATT, CDR2 SNEGSKA (reference sequence). Trimming took 6 bases from V and 9 from J; bases not matched to a gene: 14. This CDR3 is 13 amino acids long. For the CDR3, the DNA is TGCAGTGCCCCAAGCGTTAACGCAGGGGGGCAGTACTTC. Protein product: CSAPSVNAGGQYF.

This clonotype was observed once. This chain links TRBV20-1 with TRBJ1-5, with a possible D match to TRBD1 (5 bases). CDR3 length: 12 amino acids. Germline loops: CDR1 DFQATT, CDR2 SNEGSKA (reference sequence). Trimming cost V 3 bases and J 3 bases, with 6 bases left between them. The CDR3, as DNA: TGCAGTGCTAGGGACAACAATCAGCCCCAGCATTTT. Its protein is CSARDNNQPQHF.

This clonotype was seen ten or more times. The chain recombines TRBV6-6 with TRBJ2-5; D unclear. The V gene lost 6 bases and the J gene lost 2 bases, with 13 bases spanning the gap. Looked up from germline, CDR1 is MNHNY and CDR2 is SVGAGI (reference sequence). The CDR3 covers 14 residues. CDR3 in amino acids: CASSYDGRQETQYF. The CDR3 DNA sequence: TGTGCCAGCAGCTACGACGGCAGACAAGAGACCCAGTACTTC.

This clonotype was recorded at least ten times. The rearrangement uses TRBV7-9 and TRBJ2-1; possible D gene TRBD1, 5 bases. From germline, CDR1 is SEHNR and CDR2 FQNEAQ (reference sequence). This CDR3 has 15 amino acids. The ends were cut back, 5 bases at V and 8 bases at J, with 19 bases in the middle. The CDR3, as DNA: TGTGCCAGCAGCCCTCGACAGACCCCACACCATGAGCAGTTCTTC. It encodes CASSPRQTPHHEQFF.

The chain recombines TRBV4-2 with TRBJ1-2; no firm D call. Germline V CDR1 and CDR2: LGHNA, YNFKEQ. The CDR3 totals 14 residues. V was trimmed by 4 bases and J by 4 bases, leaving 13 bases between them. The CDR3 loop reads CASSPPSEIYGYTF. The CDR3 DNA reads as TGTGCCAGCAGCCCACCGAGTGAGATCTATGGCTACACCTTC.

The V gene is TRBV12-3 or TRBV12-4, the J gene TRBJ2-1, with D possibly being TRBD1 (6 bases). TRBJ2-7 matches the DNA end more closely, so the J call is doubtful. CDR3 length: 12 amino acids. The CDR3 protein is CASSTGFGEQYV. CDR3 bases: TGTGCCAGCAGTACAGGGTTCGGCGAGCAGTACGTC.

This clonotype has just a few counts. This chain uses TRBV20-1 with TRBJ1-1; D is ambiguous. V lost 0 bases and J lost 8, with 13 bases in between. Per the germline V gene, CDR1 is DFQATT and CDR2 is SNEGSKA (reference sequence). The length of the CDR3 is 13 residues. This CDR3 is CSARDRTFGEAFF. In DNA, the CDR3 is TGCAGTGCTAGAGATAGGACTTTCGGGGAAGCTTTCTTT.

This clonotype was counted many times. The chain couples TRBV6-6 to TRBJ2-1, with a possible D match to TRBD2 (5 bases). V lost 2 bases and J 8 bases, leaving 16 bases between the germline ends. The germline V gene encodes CDR1 MNHNY and CDR2 SVGAGI (reference sequence). The CDR3 consists of 15 residues. The CDR3 protein is CASSYRTGIGDEQFF. For the CDR3, the DNA is TGTGCCAGCAGTTACCGAACCGGGATTGGCGATGAGCAGTTCTTC.

CDR3 amino acids: CASSLREVAVDTQYF. CDR3 nucleotides: TGTGCCAGCAGCTTAAGGGAGGTAGCTGTAGATACGCAGTATTTT. J is TRBJ2-3 and V is TRBV7-9, with a possible D match to TRBD2 (6 bases). The CDR3 contains 15 residues. Germline V gene data show CDR1 as SEHNR and CDR2 as FQNEAQ (reference sequence). Trimming shortened V by 2 bases and J by 5 bases, and 14 bases separated the two germline ends. Drawing the rest from reference TRBV7-9 and TRBJ2-3, the complete variable domain is DTGVSQNPRHKITKRGQNVTFRCDPISEHNRLYWYRQTLGQGPEFLTYFQNEAQLEKSRLLSDRFSAERPKGSFSTLEIQRTEQGDSAMYLCASSLREVAVDTQYFGPGTRLTVL.